This is a list of T cell receptor beta chains from one sample in a study of blood T cell repertoires in COVID-19. Measured with immunoSEQ multiplex PCR; TCRdb has only the in-frame clones, and not every one. This table holds 76,000 or so clones, around 80% found once. Sequenced: peripheral blood. Receptors originate from a man between 45 and 60 years old with acute or convalescent COVID-19. The CDR3 runs from the conserved cysteine through the conserved F or W. Each record gives: clone size, J gene, CDR3 length, D gene, V gene, CDR3 protein, CDR3 DNA. D genes are given only for firm matches. A row's size may be missing; if present it is once, few, many or a size class.

clone_size: -; j_call: TRBJ2-3; cdr3_length: 15; d_call: TRBD2; v_call: TRBV28; cdr3_aa: CASRASGNVADTQYF; cdr3_nt: TGTGCCTCGCGGGCTAGCGGGAATGTGGCAGATACGCAGTATTTT
clone_size: -; j_call: TRBJ2-2; cdr3_length: 16; d_call: TRBD1; v_call: TRBV15; cdr3_aa: CATSKGQGRSSGELFF; cdr3_nt: TGTGCCACCAGCAAAGGACAGGGGCGCTCGTCCGGGGAGCTGTTTTTT
clone_size: -; j_call: TRBJ2-1; cdr3_length: 15; d_call: -; v_call: TRBV12-5; cdr3_aa: CASGLATTQGSEQFF; cdr3_nt: TGTGCTAGTGGTTTGGCAACGACTCAGGGATCTGAGCAGTTCTTC
clone_size: -; j_call: TRBJ1-3; cdr3_length: 15; d_call: -; v_call: TRBV7-2; cdr3_aa: CASSLEGARGNTIYF; cdr3_nt: TGTGCCAGCAGCTTAGAAGGGGCGCGTGGAAACACCATATATTTT
clone_size: -; j_call: TRBJ2-2; cdr3_length: 16; d_call: TRBD2; v_call: TRBV11-3; cdr3_aa: CASSLGLAGATGELFF; cdr3_nt: TGTGCCAGCAGCTTAGGACTAGCGGGAGCCACCGGGGAGCTGTTTTTT
clone_size: -; j_call: TRBJ1-2; cdr3_length: 16; d_call: -; v_call: TRBV10-3; cdr3_aa: CAIRDPNRDSNYGYTF; cdr3_nt: TGTGCCATCAGAGATCCGAACAGAGATTCTAACTATGGCTACACCTTC
clone_size: -; j_call: TRBJ2-7; cdr3_length: 13; d_call: TRBD1; v_call: TRBV19; cdr3_aa: CASSIRQGGEQYF; cdr3_nt: TGTGCCAGTAGTATCAGACAGGGGGGCGAGCAGTACTTC
clone_size: medium-sized; j_call: TRBJ2-3; cdr3_length: 13; d_call: -; v_call: TRBV3-1/TRBV3-2; cdr3_aa: CASSQVARDTQYF; cdr3_nt: TGTGCCAGCAGCCAAGTGGCGAGGGATACGCAGTATTTT
clone_size: -; j_call: TRBJ1-4; cdr3_length: 14; d_call: TRBD1; v_call: TRBV19; cdr3_aa: CASSIAGGNEKLFF; cdr3_nt: TGTGCCAGTAGTATCGCAGGGGGCAATGAAAAACTGTTTTTT
clone_size: -; j_call: TRBJ2-5; cdr3_length: 14; d_call: -; v_call: TRBV29-1; cdr3_aa: CSVHQGRSKETQYF; cdr3_nt: TGCAGCGTTCATCAGGGCAGGAGCAAAGAGACCCAGTACTTC
clone_size: -; j_call: TRBJ1-2; cdr3_length: 12; d_call: -; v_call: TRBV3-1/TRBV3-2; cdr3_aa: CASSPGEAGYTF; cdr3_nt: TGTGCCAGCAGCCCGGGAGAGGCCGGCTACACCTTC
clone_size: -; j_call: TRBJ1-5; cdr3_length: 15; d_call: TRBD1; v_call: TRBV5-1; cdr3_aa: CASSTGQGASEPQHF; cdr3_nt: TGCGCCAGCAGCACAGGACAGGGGGCGAGTGAGCCCCAGCATTTT
clone_size: once; j_call: TRBJ2-1; cdr3_length: 13; d_call: TRBD2; v_call: TRBV7-3; cdr3_aa: CASSLAGLGEQFF; cdr3_nt: TGTGCCAGCAGCCTAGCGGGGCTGGGTGAGCAGTTCTTC
clone_size: -; j_call: TRBJ1-5; cdr3_length: 15; d_call: -; v_call: TRBV6-5; cdr3_aa: CASSRPDLDGQPQHF; cdr3_nt: TGTGCCAGCAGCCGACCTGACCTAGACGGTCAGCCCCAGCATTTT
clone_size: -; j_call: TRBJ2-3; cdr3_length: 15; d_call: -; v_call: TRBV5-1; cdr3_aa: CASSSDGISTDTQYF; cdr3_nt: TGCGCCAGCAGCTCGGACGGGATTAGCACAGATACGCAGTATTTT
clone_size: -; j_call: TRBJ1-1; cdr3_length: 14; d_call: -; v_call: TRBV19; cdr3_aa: CASNPDRWNTEAFF; cdr3_nt: TGTGCCAGTAACCCAGACAGGTGGAACACTGAAGCTTTCTTT
clone_size: -; j_call: TRBJ1-3; cdr3_length: 15; d_call: -; v_call: TRBV7-9; cdr3_aa: CASSPKQRIGNTIYF; cdr3_nt: TGTGCCAGCAGCCCCAAGCAACGCATCGGAAACACCATATATTTT
clone_size: -; j_call: TRBJ1-5; cdr3_length: 15; d_call: -; v_call: TRBV5-6; cdr3_aa: CASSLTGNSNQPQHF; cdr3_nt: TGTGCCAGCAGCTTAACAGGGAATAGCAATCAGCCCCAGCATTTT
clone_size: -; j_call: TRBJ2-7; cdr3_length: 15; d_call: TRBD2; v_call: TRBV5-4; cdr3_aa: CASSLGTRGTPEQYF; cdr3_nt: TGTGCCAGCAGCTTGGGGACTAGAGGGACGCCGGAGCAGTACTTC
clone_size: -; j_call: TRBJ1-1; cdr3_length: 13; d_call: -; v_call: TRBV6-4; cdr3_aa: CASSPTRNTEAFF; cdr3_nt: TGTGCCAGCAGTCCAACAAGGAACACTGAAGCTTTCTTT
clone_size: -; j_call: TRBJ2-2; cdr3_length: 16; d_call: TRBD1; v_call: TRBV5-1; cdr3_aa: CASSAPGTGDTGELFF; cdr3_nt: TGCGCCAGCAGCGCCCCCGGGACAGGGGATACCGGGGAGCTGTTTTTT
clone_size: -; j_call: TRBJ1-1; cdr3_length: 16; d_call: -; v_call: TRBV6-5; cdr3_aa: CASSYGNGQLNTEAFF; cdr3_nt: TGTGCCAGCAGTTATGGTAATGGACAGTTGAACACTGAAGCTTTCTTT
clone_size: -; j_call: TRBJ1-5; cdr3_length: 15; d_call: -; v_call: TRBV28; cdr3_aa: CASSFGATDNQPQHF; cdr3_nt: TGTGCCAGCAGTTTTGGGGCGACGGACAATCAGCCCCAGCATTTT
clone_size: -; j_call: TRBJ2-1; cdr3_length: 17; d_call: TRBD2; v_call: TRBV4-2; cdr3_aa: CASSPGIAGGPRNEQFF; cdr3_nt: TGTGCCAGCAGCCCCGGGATAGCGGGAGGGCCTAGAAATGAGCAGTTCTTC
clone_size: -; j_call: TRBJ2-6; cdr3_length: 15; d_call: -; v_call: TRBV6-2/TRBV6-3; cdr3_aa: CASSPSSSGANVLTF; cdr3_nt: TGTGCCAGCAGCCCGTCTAGCTCTGGGGCCAACGTCCTGACTTTC
clone_size: -; j_call: TRBJ1-1; cdr3_length: 15; d_call: TRBD1; v_call: TRBV10-1; cdr3_aa: CASSETGGATSEAFF; cdr3_nt: TGCGCCAGCAGTGAGACAGGGGGCGCGACCAGTGAAGCTTTCTTT
clone_size: once; j_call: TRBJ2-2; cdr3_length: 14; d_call: TRBD1; v_call: TRBV2; cdr3_aa: CARGQGANTGELFF; cdr3_nt: TGTGCCAGAGGACAGGGGGCGAACACCGGGGAGCTGTTTTTT
clone_size: -; j_call: TRBJ2-7; cdr3_length: 12; d_call: -; v_call: TRBV28; cdr3_aa: CASSHTRYEQYF; cdr3_nt: TGTGCCAGCAGCCATACCCGGTACGAGCAGTACTTC
clone_size: -; j_call: TRBJ1-4; cdr3_length: 16; d_call: -; v_call: TRBV27; cdr3_aa: CASSLLPDRPNEKLFF; cdr3_nt: TGTGCCAGCAGTTTACTTCCCGACAGGCCAAATGAAAAACTGTTTTTT
clone_size: once; j_call: TRBJ1-1; cdr3_length: 14; d_call: -; v_call: TRBV18; cdr3_aa: CASSPGASNTEAFF; cdr3_nt: TGTGCCAGCTCACCAGGGGCGTCGAACACTGAAGCTTTCTTT
clone_size: -; j_call: TRBJ1-2; cdr3_length: 13; d_call: -; v_call: TRBV6-5; cdr3_aa: CASSRAGPYGYTF; cdr3_nt: TGTGCCAGCAGTAGGGCAGGGCCGTATGGCTACACCTTC
clone_size: -; j_call: TRBJ1-1; cdr3_length: 14; d_call: TRBD1; v_call: TRBV7-2; cdr3_aa: CASSFDRGYTEAFF; cdr3_nt: TGTGCCAGCAGCTTTGACAGGGGTTACACTGAAGCTTTCTTT
clone_size: -; j_call: TRBJ2-7; cdr3_length: 13; d_call: -; v_call: TRBV12-3/TRBV12-4; cdr3_aa: CASSFSLYYEQYF; cdr3_nt: TGTGCCAGCAGTTTTTCCCTCTACTACGAGCAGTACTTC
clone_size: -; j_call: TRBJ2-2; cdr3_length: 17; d_call: -; v_call: TRBV9; cdr3_aa: CASSVTSRGSNTGELFF; cdr3_nt: TGTGCCAGCAGCGTGACGTCCCGAGGGTCGAACACCGGGGAGCTGTTTTTT
clone_size: -; j_call: TRBJ2-5; cdr3_length: 13; d_call: -; v_call: TRBV4-2; cdr3_aa: CASSQETEETQYF; cdr3_nt: TGTGCCAGCAGCCAAGAAACGGAGGAGACCCAGTACTTC
clone_size: once; j_call: TRBJ1-3; cdr3_length: 16; d_call: TRBD1; v_call: TRBV7-6; cdr3_aa: CASSPMTGIYGNTIYF; cdr3_nt: TGTGCCAGCAGCCCAATGACAGGGATATACGGAAACACCATATATTTT
clone_size: -; j_call: TRBJ1-2; cdr3_length: 17; d_call: TRBD1; v_call: TRBV7-2; cdr3_aa: CASSWGVTGVGPYGYTF; cdr3_nt: TGTGCCAGCAGCTGGGGGGTGACAGGGGTTGGCCCCTATGGCTACACCTTC
clone_size: -; j_call: TRBJ1-3; cdr3_length: 15; d_call: -; v_call: TRBV9; cdr3_aa: CASSVQGLSGNTIYF; cdr3_nt: TGTGCCAGCAGCGTACAGGGGCTATCTGGAAACACCATATATTTT
clone_size: -; j_call: TRBJ1-2; cdr3_length: 14; d_call: -; v_call: TRBV11-2; cdr3_aa: CASSLDSTIYGYTF; cdr3_nt: TGTGCCAGCAGCTTAGATAGTACGATCTATGGCTACACCTTC
clone_size: -; j_call: TRBJ2-5; cdr3_length: 16; d_call: TRBD1; v_call: TRBV29-1; cdr3_aa: CSVDRPSGGASETQYF; cdr3_nt: TGCAGCGTTGACCGCCCGTCAGGGGGCGCGTCGGAGACCCAGTACTTC
clone_size: -; j_call: TRBJ2-7; cdr3_length: 12; d_call: -; v_call: TRBV3-1/TRBV3-2; cdr3_aa: CASSSRTYEQYF; cdr3_nt: TGTGCCAGCAGCTCGAGGACCTACGAGCAGTACTTC
clone_size: -; j_call: TRBJ1-1; cdr3_length: 13; d_call: TRBD1; v_call: TRBV28; cdr3_aa: CASEGQLNTEAFF; cdr3_nt: TGTGCCAGCGAGGGACAGTTGAACACTGAAGCTTTCTTT
clone_size: -; j_call: TRBJ1-6; cdr3_length: 13; d_call: TRBD1; v_call: TRBV28; cdr3_aa: CASSLDRASPLHF; cdr3_nt: TGTGCCAGCAGCCTTGACAGGGCCTCACCCCTCCACTTT
clone_size: few; j_call: TRBJ1-6; cdr3_length: 14; d_call: TRBD1; v_call: TRBV3-1/TRBV3-2; cdr3_aa: CASSLDRNNSPLHF; cdr3_nt: TGTGCCAGCAGCCTGGACAGGAATAATTCACCCCTCCACTTT
clone_size: once; j_call: TRBJ2-1; cdr3_length: 16; d_call: -; v_call: TRBV11-2; cdr3_aa: CASSQTRETGEGEQFF; cdr3_nt: TGTGCCAGCAGCCAAACCCGAGAGACAGGGGAGGGGGAGCAGTTCTTC
clone_size: -; j_call: TRBJ2-5; cdr3_length: 15; d_call: -; v_call: TRBV5-4; cdr3_aa: CASSKGGRARETQYF; cdr3_nt: TGTGCCAGCAGTAAAGGGGGGAGGGCCCGCGAGACCCAGTACTTC
clone_size: -; j_call: TRBJ2-1; cdr3_length: 13; d_call: -; v_call: TRBV27; cdr3_aa: CASSLEGDNEQFF; cdr3_nt: TGTGCCAGCAGTTTAGAGGGGGACAATGAGCAGTTCTTC
clone_size: -; j_call: TRBJ2-7; cdr3_length: 14; d_call: TRBD1; v_call: TRBV19; cdr3_aa: CASGEPGQTYEQYF; cdr3_nt: TGTGCCAGTGGGGAACCGGGACAGACGTACGAGCAGTACTTC
clone_size: once; j_call: TRBJ2-7; cdr3_length: 16; d_call: TRBD1; v_call: TRBV5-6; cdr3_aa: CASSWGLAQGAYEQYF; cdr3_nt: TGTGCCAGCAGCTGGGGTTTGGCACAGGGGGCGTACGAGCAGTACTTC
clone_size: -; j_call: TRBJ2-7; cdr3_length: 18; d_call: -; v_call: TRBV5-6; cdr3_aa: CASSLVAGRLLTSYEQYF; cdr3_nt: TGTGCCAGCAGCTTGGTGGCAGGGCGCCTCCTGACCTCCTACGAGCAGTACTTC